The rows below give T cell receptor beta chains drawn from one sample of a study of blood T cell repertoires in COVID-19. Only in-frame clones appear in the TCRdb table, and some are missing; sequencing was by immunoSEQ multiplex PCR. Here the sample spans over 150,000 clones, 85% being singletons. Sequencing input: peripheral blood. These TCRs come from a woman aged 55-70 years with COVID-19, enrolled during active disease. CDR3s include the opening cysteine and the closing phenylalanine or tryptophan. Fields, in order: D gene, clone size, J gene, V gene, CDR3 DNA, CDR3 protein. D genes are given only for firm matches. A row's size may be missing; if present it is once, few, many or a size class.

d_call: TRBD1; clone_size: -; j_call: TRBJ1-1; v_call: TRBV6-6; cdr3_nt: TGTGCCAGCAGTTACTCCGGACAGGGGGCTCTGGGCGCTTTCTTT; cdr3_aa: CASSYSGQGALGAFF
d_call: TRBD2; clone_size: few; j_call: TRBJ2-1; v_call: TRBV3-1/TRBV3-2; cdr3_nt: TGTGCCAGCAGCCTGCGCCAAGGACTAGCCTGGTACAATGAGCAGTTCTTC; cdr3_aa: CASSLRQGLAWYNEQFF
d_call: -; clone_size: -; j_call: TRBJ1-2; v_call: TRBV7-9; cdr3_nt: TGTGCCAGCAGCATCTCAGGGGATCCCTATGGCTACACCTTC; cdr3_aa: CASSISGDPYGYTF
d_call: -; clone_size: -; j_call: TRBJ2-5; v_call: TRBV19; cdr3_nt: TGTGCCAGTAGAGGGGCAGGGATATCTCGGGAGACCCAGTACTTC; cdr3_aa: CASRGAGISRETQYF
d_call: -; clone_size: -; j_call: TRBJ1-5; v_call: TRBV19; cdr3_nt: TGTGCCAGTCACTACCAGGGGCCCAATCAGCCCCAGCATTTT; cdr3_aa: CASHYQGPNQPQHF
d_call: TRBD2; clone_size: -; j_call: TRBJ2-5; v_call: TRBV12-5; cdr3_nt: TGTGCTAGTGGTGAAGTTAGGGGAGGGAGCCGGACGGGGACCCAGTACTTC; cdr3_aa: CASGEVRGGSRTGTQYF
d_call: TRBD2; clone_size: -; j_call: TRBJ2-1; v_call: TRBV11-2; cdr3_nt: TGTGCCAGCAGCCTGGGACTAGCGGATCATAAAAAGTTCTTC; cdr3_aa: CASSLGLADHKKFF
d_call: TRBD2; clone_size: -; j_call: TRBJ2-1; v_call: TRBV2; cdr3_nt: TGTGCCAGCACCCCTGCGGGGGGACCATACAATGAGCAGTTCTTC; cdr3_aa: CASTPAGGPYNEQFF
d_call: TRBD1; clone_size: -; j_call: TRBJ1-1; v_call: TRBV9; cdr3_nt: TGTGCCAGCAGCACTCAGACAGGGGGATTCACTGAAGCTTTCTTT; cdr3_aa: CASSTQTGGFTEAFF
d_call: -; clone_size: -; j_call: TRBJ2-5; v_call: TRBV9; cdr3_nt: TGTGCCAGCAGCGCCACCTTACAGGGTGTCGAGACCCAGTACTTC; cdr3_aa: CASSATLQGVETQYF
d_call: TRBD2; clone_size: -; j_call: TRBJ2-2; v_call: TRBV4-1; cdr3_nt: TGCGCCAGCAGCCAGACTAGCGGATACACCGGGGAGCTGTTTTTT; cdr3_aa: CASSQTSGYTGELFF
d_call: TRBD2; clone_size: -; j_call: TRBJ2-7; v_call: TRBV4-2; cdr3_nt: TGTGCCAGCAGCCAATCACTGCGGGAGATAGAAGAGCAGTACTTC; cdr3_aa: CASSQSLREIEEQYF
d_call: -; clone_size: few; j_call: TRBJ1-2; v_call: TRBV14; cdr3_nt: TGTGCCAGCAGCCAAGATTCGCGGGGTGGGGGAACGAGCTACACCTTC; cdr3_aa: CASSQDSRGGGTSYTF
d_call: -; clone_size: -; j_call: TRBJ2-5; v_call: TRBV7-9; cdr3_nt: TGTGCCAGCACGGGGACTGCAGAGACCCAGTACTTC; cdr3_aa: CASTGTAETQYF
d_call: -; clone_size: -; j_call: TRBJ2-1; v_call: TRBV2; cdr3_nt: TGTGCCAGCAGGTACGGGGACAATGAGCAGTTCTTC; cdr3_aa: CASRYGDNEQFF
d_call: -; clone_size: many; j_call: TRBJ2-5; v_call: TRBV27; cdr3_nt: TGTGCCAGCAGCCCGGGGTTTCAAGAGACCCAGTACTTC; cdr3_aa: CASSPGFQETQYF
d_call: TRBD2; clone_size: few; j_call: TRBJ2-1; v_call: TRBV5-4; cdr3_nt: TGTGCCAGCAGCGAAACCGGGACTAGGATCAATGAGCAGTTCTTC; cdr3_aa: CASSETGTRINEQFF
d_call: -; clone_size: -; j_call: TRBJ2-7; v_call: TRBV6-5; cdr3_nt: TGTGCCAGCAGTTCTATAGCGGAGGGGAGGGAGCAGTACTTC; cdr3_aa: CASSSIAEGREQYF
d_call: TRBD2; clone_size: -; j_call: TRBJ2-1; v_call: TRBV3-1/TRBV3-2; cdr3_nt: TGTGCCAGCAGCCATCAGCTAGCGGGAGCGCACAATGAGCAGTTCTTC; cdr3_aa: CASSHQLAGAHNEQFF